This TCR beta chain emerged from a study of shared clonotypes between healthy human individuals (dated by TCRdb to 2019 to 2021). Some background on the complete study: A few men and a couple of women, aged 18 to 49 years, made up the cohort. Libraries were prepared and TCR repertoires were sequenced by different laboratories using diverse techniques, in order to increase sequencing depth and limit assay-specific biases. For each donor, CD4 naive and CD4 memory were each run on three plates, CD8 naive on two plates, and CD8 memory on one plate. Blood TCR repertoires of four to six healthy adults were deeply sequenced to estimate repertoire size and the extent of clonotype sharing between individuals. Each donor's leukapheresis produced roughly between roughly 0.85 and 10 billion PBMCs.

TCR CDR3 regions were amplified from genomic DNA by multiplex PCR using the deep immunoSEQ assay. Extracted genomic DNA from each cell subset was spread evenly across all wells of several immunoSEQ 96-well plates, with each plate serving as a replicate. Each replicate PCR for sorted subsets received roughly 0.2 ug genomic DNA, equal to 30,000 or so T cell genomes. Purified libraries were measured with a Qubit 3.0 fluorometer, size-checked on a Bioanalyzer 2100, and measured again with the KAPA Library Quantification kit. A separate single-read 150-cycle Illumina NextSeq 550 flow cell was used to sequence each immunoSEQ 96-well plate. The paper's data handling went like this. Because the immunoSEQ output held only junctional sequences and lacked quality scores, the filtering could not match the filtering applied to full-length reads. Sequences were annotated with PyIR, a Python wrapper for IgBLAST v1.9, using IMGT germline references to assign V/J genes and CDR3. Reads with weak V/J assignments (E-value above 1e-6), missing CDR3, stop codons, out-of-frame junctions, or ambiguous translated residues were removed. V3J clonotypes were defined by identical inferred V gene, J gene, and CDR3 amino acid sequence. To compute the percentage overlap between repertoires, the number of shared unique clonotypes was divided by the size of the smaller repertoire. Three approaches were used to assess repertoire richness: RTK rarefaction, the Chao1 estimator, and Recon v2.1 estimates of unobserved clonotypes. Generation probabilities for all TCRbeta clonotypes obtained by the gDNA method from a few donors were computed using OLGA. The table comes from immuneACCESS by way of TCRdb, which keeps in-frame sequences with V and J called. Part of the clones is missing from these tables; in studies checked, under half for an unresolved V gene and the rest for unknown reasons. For V, J and clone size, that table is used; D and trimming come from the DNA. This sample holds around 700,000 clones; around 72% were observed only once. In total, the top ten clones hold about 1.7% of the sample.

From cysteine to phenylalanine, the CDR3 is 17 amino acids long. Of the read, only the CDR3 DNA is kept; its 51 bases are in frame from base 1. V and J are trimmed by 4 bases and 2 bases, and the gene matches miss 7 bases of the junction. In the germline V gene (reference sequence), CDR1 corresponds to SGHNT and CDR2 to YYREEE. The donors were healthy, HIV-negative adults who had no recently reported acute infections or vaccinations. Only Caucasian adults living in Nashville, Tennessee, USA were represented among the donors. CD4+ T cells were enriched through magnetic negative selection, after which naive cells were positively selected on CD45RA and the remaining negative fraction served as the memory subset. Blood was collected by leukapheresis, and PBMCs were isolated by Ficoll-Histopaque density gradient centrifugation and then cryopreserved in liquid nitrogen vapor phase. Purity and quantity of every magnetically sorted T cell population were checked by analytical flow cytometry. From each sorted fraction, genomic DNA was isolated and quantified by UV absorbance on a Nanodrop 2000c.

This clone was counted a few times. It lacks a known antigen. Per-base quality was not reported, and no clone a single base away is much larger than it. What the work shows at the level of the full study, not this receptor alone: About 5% of naive CD4, 3.5% of naive CD8, about 2.1% of memory CD4, and 0.35% to 0.4% of memory CD8 clonotypes were shared across a few donors. The genetic and exposure-history diversity represented was limited by the small number of donors. Based on pairwise subsampling, the degree of clonotype sharing among donors was expected to be affected by sequencing depth. Even with the large sequencing depth, rarefaction of the sorted-subset datasets indicated that sequencing was incomplete. Estimated clonotype richness was generally larger for naive than for memory subsets. Clonotypes shared by all four sorted-subset donors showed higher generation probabilities than non-shared clonotypes. Sampling was restricted to blood, and TCR repertoires in tissue are likely to differ from TCR repertoires in blood.

The TCR comes from a woman in her thirties in good health. In this chain, TRBV5-4 is recombined with TRBJ2-7, and 15 junction bases match TRBD2. The sample consisted of memory CD4+ T cells sorted from blood. The sample's cell subset or site label, decoded: CD45RA-negative fraction. In nucleotide form, the sequence is TGTGCCAGCAGCCACGGGACTAGCGGGAGGTCCGCCTACGAGCAGTACTTC. Protein translation: CASSHGTSGRSAYEQYF.